These 8 T cell receptor beta chains share one sample of origin, sequenced in a study of STAT3 mutations in large granular lymphocyte leukemia. No antigen is known for these receptors. Libraries were prepared by immunoSEQ multiplex PCR; TCRdb keeps only in-frame clonotypes and omits some of them. This sample has 2,000 to 3,000 clones; 75% to 90% occur once, and the top ten carry around 93%. General study findings and limits: Every T-cell large granular lymphocyte leukemia patient had at least one immunodominant TCR beta clonotype.

Material: peripheral blood mononuclear cells. The receptors here all came from a woman in her 70s with T-cell large granular lymphocyte leukemia. Some clones in this sample may be carry-over from other donors' samples.

The chain is built from TRBV7-9 and TRBJ2-5, with D perhaps TRBD2 (5 bases). The CDR3 extends over 15 amino acids. The V end lost 3 bases, the J end lost 4 bases, and 15 bases lay between the germline ends. Germline V CDR1 and CDR2: SEHNR, FQNEAQ (reference sequence). In DNA, the CDR3 is TGTGCCAGCAGCTTCCTACCACGGGGTACAGAGACCCAGTACTTC. It is translated as CASSFLPRGTETQYF.

The chain joins TRBV29-1 to TRBJ2-6; unclear D gene. V shed 7 bases and J shed 4 bases, with 8 bases lying between them. Germline CDR1 and CDR2: SQVTM and ANQGSEA. CDR3 length equals 12 residues. The CDR3 here is CSGLLGANVLTF. The CDR3 DNA sequence: TGCAGCGGGCTTTTGGGGGCCAACGTCCTGACTTTC.

The chain employs TRBV30 and TRBJ2-7; D remains unclear. There are 12 residues in the CDR3. Germline CDR1 GTSNPN, CDR2 SVGIG (reference sequence). V was clipped by 4 bases and J by 5 bases, with 12 bases between them. CDR3 in DNA: TGTGCCTGGAATGTCGGAGCCGACGAGCAGTACTTC. Its protein is CAWNVGADEQYF.

The chain has TRBV5-1 and TRBJ1-2; D remains ambiguous. Germline V CDR1 and CDR2: SGHRS, YFSETQ. This CDR3 region has 13 residues. The V gene lost 3 bases and the J gene lost 8 bases, with 14 bases spanning the gap. In DNA form, the CDR3 reads TGCGCCAGCAGCTCTCGGGCATCAGCAGGCTACACCTTC. Amino acids: CASSSRASAGYTF. The variable domain in full, completed from reference TRBV5-1 and TRBJ1-2, reads KAGVTQTPRYLIKTRGQQVTLSCSPISGHRSVSWYQQTPGQGLQFLFEYFSETQRNKGNFPGRFSGRQFSNSRSEMNVSTLELGDSALYLCASSSRASAGYTFGSGTRLTVV.

The chain employs TRBV28 and TRBJ1-1; TRBD1 is a possible D gene (5 bases). The CDR3 sequence is 15 residues long. The ends were cut back, 6 bases at V and 0 bases at J, with 14 bases in the middle. CDR1 is MDHEN, CDR2 SYDVKM, per germline. CDR3 in DNA: TGTGCCAGCAGCCGCCACCAAGGGGTGAACACTGAAGCTTTCTTT. Its translation: CASSRHQGVNTEAFF.

This chain connects TRBV5-6 to TRBJ2-1; D is uncertain. Looked up from germline, CDR1 is SGHDT and CDR2 is YYEEEE. Between the trimmed V and J ends, which lost 0 bases and 10 bases, there was a span of 8 bases. There are 12 residues in the CDR3. The CDR3 sequence is CASSLATREQFF. The CDR3 DNA sequence: TGTGCCAGCAGCTTGGCTACCAGGGAGCAGTTCTTC.

This chain connects TRBV7-2 to TRBJ1-1; the D is unclear. The CDR3 extends over 16 amino acids. Per the germline V gene, CDR1 is SGHTA and CDR2 is FQGNSA. Trimming stripped 5 bases from V and 0 bases from J, with 16 bases between. The CDR3 DNA is TGTGCCAGCAGCATCATGTCGCTGGGGATGAACACTGAAGCTTTCTTT. Residues: CASSIMSLGMNTEAFF.

The V and J genes are TRBV18 and TRBJ2-7; D uncertain. Between the trimmed V and J ends, which lost 2 bases and 2 bases, there was a span of 7 bases. The germline V gene encodes CDR1 KGHSH and CDR2 LQKENI. CDR3 length: 13 amino acids. The CDR3 nucleotides read TGTGCCAGCTCACCAGGTCTAGCCTACGAGCAGTACTTC. It translates to CASSPGLAYEQYF.